These T cell receptor beta chains were read from a single sample in a study of metastatic and nonmetastatic thyroid tumors. TCRdb reanalyzed the PCR reads with MiXCR. Here the sample spans fewer than 20,000 clones, over 20% being singletons. The sequencing sample was made of tumor tissue. Receptors were obtained from a female donor with papillary thyroid cancer or a benign thyroid nodule (not recorded which). Some clones in this sample may be carry-over from other donors' samples. CDR3s include the opening cysteine and the closing phenylalanine or tryptophan. The order of the fields is V gene, clone size, J gene, D gene, CDR3 protein, CDR3 DNA. The D gene is left open where the match is weak. The size field is filled for only some rows; it gives once, few, many or a size class.

TRBV7-2	medium-sized	TRBJ2-5	TRBD1	CASSVTSGGWETQYF	TGTGCCAGCAGCGTTACCTCAGGGGGCTGGGAGACCCAGTACTTC
TRBV19	NA	TRBJ1-2	NA	CASGQGGGYTF	TGTGCCAGTGGGCAGGGAGGGGGCTACACCTTC
TRBV12-3/TRBV12-4	few	TRBJ2-7	NA	CASSLEAGGAYEQYF	TGTGCCAGCAGTTTAGAGGCAGGGGGGGCCTACGAGCAGTACTTC
TRBV14	NA	TRBJ1-3	NA	CASSQQGAGNTIYF	TGTGCCAGCAGCCAACAGGGAGCTGGAAACACCATATATTTT
TRBV2	many	TRBJ2-1	NA	CASTKTVYNEQFF	TGTGCCAGCACCAAGACGGTCTACAATGAGCAGTTCTTC
TRBV3-1	many	TRBJ2-5	TRBD2	CASSPSPGLAEETQYF	TGTGCCAGCTCCCCCTCCCCGGGACTAGCGGAAGAGACCCAGTACTTC
TRBV19	many	TRBJ2-3	TRBD2	CASSAGLADTQYF	TGTGCCAGTAGTGCAGGACTAGCGGATACGCAGTATTTT
TRBV12-5	NA	TRBJ1-1	TRBD1	CASGLVTGTGVGTGTEAFF	TGTGCTAGTGGTTTGGTCACCGGGACAGGGGTCGGTACGGGCACTGAAGCTTTCTTT
TRBV19	few	TRBJ1-2	NA	CASSNPQGLPYGYTF	TGTGCCAGTAGTAACCCCCAGGGACTCCCCTATGGCTACACCTTC
TRBV12-5	many	TRBJ2-3	NA	CASGLDLNTQYF	TGTGCTAGTGGTTTAGACCTAAATACGCAGTATTTT
TRBV27	many	TRBJ2-7	NA	CASSLGFGEQYF	TGTGCCAGCAGTTTGGGGTTTGGAGAGCAGTACTTC
TRBV30	NA	TRBJ2-7	TRBD2	CAWSSGLRTSGEDYEQYF	TGTGCCTGGAGCTCGGGATTGAGGACTAGCGGGGAGGACTACGAGCAGTACTTC
TRBV28	NA	TRBJ2-7	NA	CASSPYSQGYEQYF	TGTGCCAGCAGCCCCTATAGTCAGGGTTACGAGCAGTACTTC
TRBV20-1	many	TRBJ1-3	TRBD1	CSAERDRGENTIYF	TGCAGTGCTGAACGAGACAGGGGTGAAAACACCATATATTTT
TRBV28	many	TRBJ2-1	NA	CASGGGANPYNEQFF	TGTGCCAGCGGGGGGGGGGCGAATCCCTACAATGAGCAGTTCTTC
TRBV4-1	medium-sized	TRBJ1-6	TRBD1	CASSQTTGVGSPLHF	TGCGCCAGCAGCCAAACGACAGGGGTGGGCTCACCCCTCCACTTT
TRBV7-3	many	TRBJ2-3	NA	CASSLQPNTDTQYF	TGTGCCAGCAGCTTACAGCCTAACACAGATACGCAGTATTTT